A single T cell receptor beta chain is shown here with its context. No antigen is known for it. This entry comes from a study of shared clonotypes between healthy human individuals. Study-wide results and caveats: Larger estimated richness was generally seen in naive subsets than in memory subsets. Naive CD4 clonotypes overlapped across a handful of donors at approximately 5%. Sampling covered nothing but blood. Tissue TCR repertoires likely differ from those found in blood.

J gave up 7 bases and V 3 bases, and 8 bases lay outside the gene matches. Germline loops: CDR1 MNHEY, CDR2 SMNVEV (reference sequence). The CDR3 spans 15 residues. Over several immunoSEQ plates, each subset's genomic DNA was distributed in even portions. Data came from immunoSEQ multiplex PCR; TCRdb stores just in-frame clones and leaves some out. The table shows approximately 1.4 million clones, with 95% to 99% occurring only once. The sequencing sample was made of naive CD4+ T cells sorted from blood. Subset given: CD45RA+ positively selected. The source is a man aged 25 to 40 in good health. The rearrangement uses TRBV27 and TRBJ1-4; TRBD1 matches 7 bases. The CDR3 DNA reads as TGTGCCAGCAGTTTCTCCGGGACAGTACGTGAAAAACTGTTTTTT. Protein sequence: CASSFSGTVREKLFF.